This entry is about one T cell receptor (beta chain). As yet, its antigen is unknown. Only CD45RO-negative cells positively selected for CCR7 counted as naive CD8 cells, so terminally differentiated effector memory CD45RA+ cells were excluded. Recent vaccinations or acute infections were absent in the healthy HIV-negative adult donors. This sample stems from a study of shared clonotypes between healthy human individuals. The study, taken as a whole, reports: Lower generation probabilities were found for non-shared clonotypes than for those shared by all four donors.

Sequencing used immunoSEQ multiplex PCR; TCRdb keeps in-frame clones, though not all of them. Of about 2.1 million clones in the sample, around 93% were seen once. This clonotype was obtained from a man in his late teens or twenties in good health. Some clones in this sample may be carry-over from other donors' samples. Sequenced sample: naive CD8+ T cells from PBMCs.

The CDR3 is CASSPGQGFNEKLFF. As DNA, the CDR3 is TGTGCCAGCAGCCCAGGACAGGGCTTTAATGAAAAACTGTTTTTT. The chain joins TRBV9 to TRBJ1-4, with 8 bases that match TRBD1. Trimming took 4 bases from V and 4 from J; bases not matched to a gene: 6. Germline V CDR1 and CDR2: SGDLS, YYNGEE. The CDR3 runs to 15 residues.